This T cell receptor beta chain was captured by sequencing in a study of T cell changes during pregnancy in multiple sclerosis. The protocol was immunoSEQ multiplex PCR, while the TCRdb copy is restricted to in-frame clones and leaves out a portion. The data show about 22,000 clones, roughly 84% seen once. CDR1 and CDR2 (germline): LNHDA, SQIVND (reference sequence). CDR3 length: 15 amino acids. V dropped 5 bases and J dropped 1 base, with 15 bases sitting between them. This chain links TRBV19 with TRBJ2-7; D is possibly TRBD1 (6 bases). The sequence derives from a female donor with multiple sclerosis, enrolled in a pregnancy study. Sequencing used CD8+ T cells from peripheral blood mononuclear cells, obtained after pregnancy. The CDR3 nucleotides are TGTGCCAGTAGTCCTCTGGACAGCCGATCCTACGAGCAGTACTTC. Translated: CASSPLDSRSYEQYF.